These 5 T cell receptor beta chains share one sample of origin, sequenced in a study of metastatic and nonmetastatic thyroid tumors. TCRdb re-called clones via MiXCR from the PCR reads. This table holds about 35,000 clones, 25% to 35% found once. Every patient was untreated before thyroid surgery. Sequencing was done on a sample of blood. Receptors originate from a female donor with papillary thyroid cancer or a benign thyroid nodule (not recorded which). Some clones in this sample may be carry-over from other donors' samples.

This clone showed up just a few times. The rearrangement uses TRBV6-1 and TRBJ2-7; possibly TRBD1 or TRBD2 for D (5 bases each). Germline V lookup: CDR1 MNHNS, CDR2 SASEGT. CDR3 length: 14 amino acids. Between the trimmed V and J ends, which lost 7 bases and 5 bases, there was a span of 18 bases. The CDR3 spells CASMNHSGTNEQYF. Here the CDR3 DNA reads TGTGCCAGCATGAACCATTCCGGGACCAACGAGCAGTACTTC.

Sample share makes this clone medium-sized (0.01 to 0.1%). The rearrangement uses TRBV12-3 or TRBV12-4 and TRBJ1-2, with 10 bases that match TRBD1. J was trimmed by 7 bases and V by 5 bases; bases with no gene match: 4. The CDR3 totals 13 residues. CDR3 protein: CASSTGTGVGYTF. The CDR3 DNA is TGTGCCAGCAGTACCGGGACAGGGGTTGGCTACACCTTC.

This clone was detected a few times. Other DNA sequences from this sample encode an identical CDR3 as well. The gene calls are TRBV6-2 or TRBV6-3 and TRBJ2-7, with TRBD2 matching 7 bases. The CDR3 totals 14 residues. The J segment lost 0 bases and the V segment lost 7 bases, leaving 6 bases of the junction unmatched. The germline V gene has CDR1 MNHEY and CDR2 SVGEGT. The CDR3 region is CASTIGGNSYEQYF. The CDR3 region has the DNA TGTGCCAGCACAATCGGGGGGAACTCCTACGAGCAGTACTTC.

The chain combines TRBV12-5 with TRBJ2-1; 11 positions agree with TRBD2. V lost 2 bases and J lost 2; bases outside the gene matches: 11. Germline CDR1 is LGHNT and CDR2 is FRNRAP. The CDR3 has 19 amino acids. The CDR3 DNA sequence: TGTGCTAGTGGTTTGCTTCTTACTAGCGGGAGTGGGACCTACAATGAGCAGTTCTTC. Translating it yields CASGLLLTSGSGTYNEQFF.

In its sample, this clone was seen many times. The chain has TRBV4-1 and TRBJ2-2; D possibly corresponds to TRBD2 (5 bases). Germline lookup yields CDR1 MGHRA and CDR2 YSYEKL. V was trimmed by 0 bases and J by 1 base, leaving 12 bases between them. This CDR3 comprises 17 residues. The CDR3 nucleotides read TGCGCCAGCAGCCAAGATCTCCGGAGGAGGAACACCGGGGAGCTGTTTTTT. This sequence encodes CASSQDLRRRNTGELFF.